What follows is one T cell receptor (beta chain) and its context. Antigen: not known. Trimming removed 6 bases at V and 6 bases at J, with 8 bases between. Germline CDR1 and CDR2: MDHEN and SYDVKM. The CDR3 is made up of 11 amino acids. Genomic DNA came from frozen unsorted single-cell suspensions. The record originates from a study of immune cell composition in non-small cell lung cancer. Study-level information: Lung adenocarcinoma or squamous carcinoma made up most tumours. Broader study findings: Tumour-associated clones >0.5% occurred in roughly 30% of adenocarcinomas, under 85% of squamous. TIL tumour reactivity correlated with maximal tumour-associated clone frequency in adenocarcinoma.

TCRdb keeps only in-frame clones here, not all; method: immunoSEQ multiplex PCR. The sample includes some 6,700 clones, about three quarters of them seen just once. The material sequenced was lung tumor tissue. This clonotype originated in a human donor with non-small cell lung cancer. The chain couples TRBV28 to TRBJ1-1, with D possibly TRBD1 on 5 matching bases. The CDR3 DNA follows: TGTGCCAGCAGGGAGGGGTCTGAAGCTTTCTTT. This sequence encodes CASREGSEAFF.